The rows below give T cell receptor beta chains drawn from one sample of a study of blood T cell repertoires in COVID-19. This table comes from immunoSEQ multiplex PCR, and its TCRdb copy is limited to in-frame clones, with some not included. The sample carries 200,000 or so clones, approximately 81% recorded once. Input material: peripheral blood. The receptors shown here come from an elderly woman with acute or convalescent COVID-19. The CDR3 runs from the conserved cysteine through the conserved F or W. Each record gives: V gene, D gene, clone size, J gene, CDR3 protein, CDR3 DNA. The D gene is left open where the match is weak. Not all rows give a size; the values are once, few, many and, for expanded clones, a class.

TRBV30,NA,NA,TRBJ1-1,CAWSSTLNTEAFF,TGTGCCTGGAGTTCGACACTGAACACTGAAGCTTTCTTT
TRBV7-3,TRBD2,NA,TRBJ2-5,CASSARLAGGAKETQYF,TGTGCCAGCAGCGCGAGACTAGCGGGGGGTGCCAAAGAGACCCAGTACTTC
TRBV14,NA,NA,TRBJ2-2,CASSPWAYPRNTGELFF,TGTGCCAGCAGCCCCTGGGCTTACCCTCGGAACACCGGGGAGCTGTTTTTT
TRBV6-5,NA,NA,TRBJ1-1,CASSYSAGRFAEAFF,TGTGCCAGCAGTTACTCGGCAGGGCGATTCGCTGAAGCTTTCTTT
TRBV7-2,NA,NA,TRBJ1-4,CASSLGDGTAGFF,TGTGCCAGCAGCTTAGGAGATGGTACCGCGGGGTTTTTT
TRBV5-4,TRBD2,NA,TRBJ2-1,CASSLGAGGYNEQFF,TGTGCCAGCAGCTTGGGAGCGGGGGGTTACAATGAGCAGTTCTTC
TRBV6-5,NA,NA,TRBJ2-2,CASSYSRQGTGELFF,TGTGCCAGCAGTTACTCGCGGCAGGGGACCGGGGAGCTGTTTTTT
TRBV29-1,TRBD2,NA,TRBJ2-3,CSVEDPWGSGPADTQYF,TGCAGCGTTGAAGATCCTTGGGGTAGCGGGCCCGCAGATACGCAGTATTTT
TRBV19,TRBD1,NA,TRBJ1-4,CASRSPGQKTTNEKLFF,TGTGCCAGTAGGAGTCCGGGACAGAAAACAACTAATGAAAAACTGTTTTTT
TRBV19,TRBD1,NA,TRBJ1-4,CASSISGQVNEKLFF,TGTGCCAGTAGTATTTCTGGACAGGTGAATGAAAAACTGTTTTTT
TRBV6-5,TRBD1,NA,TRBJ2-5,CASTRTGLETQYF,TGTGCCAGCACCCGGACAGGGCTGGAGACCCAGTACTTC
TRBV6-4,TRBD1,NA,TRBJ1-1,CASRPGTGGTEAFF,TGTGCCAGCAGGCCCGGGACAGGGGGCACTGAAGCTTTCTTT
TRBV3-1/TRBV3-2,TRBD2,NA,TRBJ2-4,CASSQDHIGGRVQYF,TGTGCCAGCAGCCAAGATCATATCGGGGGGAGGGTTCAGTACTTC
TRBV7-3,TRBD2,NA,TRBJ2-3,CASSLAGGTDTQYF,TGTGCCAGCAGCTTAGCGGGGGGCACAGATACGCAGTATTTT
TRBV11-2,NA,NA,TRBJ1-2,CASGWAGASGYTF,TGTGCCAGCGGGTGGGCAGGGGCGAGTGGCTACACCTTC
TRBV6-5,TRBD2,NA,TRBJ2-1,CASMLLAGVYNEQFF,TGTGCCAGCATGCTACTAGCGGGGGTCTACAATGAGCAGTTCTTC
TRBV28,TRBD1,NA,TRBJ1-1,CASLSGTDTEAFF,TGTGCCAGCCTTTCCGGGACAGACACTGAAGCTTTCTTT
TRBV21-1,NA,NA,TRBJ2-3,CASPGGQGTLKPFSTDTQYF,TGTGCCAGCCCCGGAGGACAGGGAACTCTTAAACCCTTTAGCACAGATACGCAGTATTTT
TRBV21-1,NA,NA,TRBJ2-7,CASSKMGLDGGGAYYEQYF,TGTGCCAGCAGCAAAATGGGTTTGGACGGCGGGGGGGCCTACTACGAGCAGTACTTC
TRBV2,TRBD1,NA,TRBJ2-1,CASPGDRATAPQFF,TGTGCCAGCCCTGGGGACAGGGCCACAGCTCCCCAGTTCTTC
TRBV9,NA,NA,TRBJ1-5,CASSPGGNQPQHF,TGTGCCAGCAGCCCCGGGGGCAATCAGCCCCAGCATTTT
TRBV6-1,NA,NA,TRBJ2-7,CASSDIYEQYF,TGTGCCAGCAGTGATATCTACGAGCAGTACTTC
TRBV6-1,TRBD2,once,TRBJ2-1,CASSELAGGAKGVGQFF,TGTGCCAGCAGTGAACTAGCGGGAGGGGCGAAAGGTGTGGGGCAGTTCTTC
TRBV9,TRBD1,NA,TRBJ2-1,CASSVRGDSSYNEQFF,TGTGCCAGCAGCGTGCGAGGGGACAGCTCCTACAATGAGCAGTTCTTC
TRBV6-5,NA,few,TRBJ1-2,CASSYYGGGGYTF,TGTGCCAGCAGTTATTACGGGGGAGGTGGCTACACCTTC
TRBV19,TRBD1,few,TRBJ1-5,CASSRTGDNQPQHF,TGTGCCAGTAGTCGAACAGGGGACAATCAGCCCCAGCATTTT
TRBV5-8,NA,few,TRBJ1-1,CGTAGLGNTEAFF,TGTGGAACGGCGGGTCTCGGGAACACTGAAGCTTTCTTT
TRBV12-3/TRBV12-4,NA,NA,TRBJ1-6,CASSRMGGTLHF,TGTGCCAGCAGTCGCATGGGAGGGACCCTCCACTTT
TRBV5-4,TRBD1,NA,TRBJ1-4,CASSLDRGAEKLFF,TGTGCCAGCAGCTTGGACAGGGGGGCTGAAAAACTGTTTTTT
TRBV6-2/TRBV6-3,NA,NA,TRBJ2-1,CASSPFSREQFF,TGTGCCAGCAGCCCCTTTTCCCGGGAGCAGTTCTTC
TRBV30,NA,NA,TRBJ1-6,CAWSLAYNSPLHF,TGTGCCTGGAGTCTCGCGTATAATTCACCCCTCCACTTT
TRBV9,NA,few,TRBJ1-2,CASSRSLAPGSSYGYTF,TGTGCCAGCAGCCGTAGTCTGGCCCCGGGGTCTTCCTATGGCTACACCTTC
TRBV3-1/TRBV3-2,NA,NA,TRBJ2-2,CASSQDAVGTGELFF,TGTGCCAGCAGCCAAGATGCGGTAGGCACCGGGGAGCTGTTTTTT
TRBV9,TRBD2,NA,TRBJ2-7,CASSVGLAGGLSHEQYF,TGTGCCAGCAGCGTGGGTTTAGCGGGAGGTTTGTCCCACGAGCAGTACTTC
TRBV9,TRBD1,NA,TRBJ1-5,CASSVEGAFNQPQHF,TGTGCCAGCAGCGTAGAGGGGGCCTTTAATCAGCCCCAGCATTTT
TRBV4-3,NA,once,TRBJ1-6,CASSRDAGNSPLHF,TGCGCCAGCAGCCGAGACGCAGGCAATTCACCCCTCCACTTT
TRBV11-2,TRBD2,NA,TRBJ2-3,CASSLGLASTDTQYF,TGTGCCAGCAGCCTCGGACTAGCGAGCACAGATACGCAGTATTTT
TRBV19,TRBD2,few,TRBJ2-5,CASSPGGGRSLETQYF,TGTGCCAGTAGCCCCGGGGGGGGGCGAAGCCTTGAGACCCAGTACTTC
TRBV18,NA,few,TRBJ1-2,CASSPLPQANYGYTF,TGTGCCAGCTCACCCCTACCTCAGGCTAACTATGGCTACACCTTC
TRBV30,TRBD1,NA,TRBJ1-1,CAWSVQGEAFF,TGTGCCTGGAGTGTACAGGGGGAAGCTTTCTTT
TRBV6-2/TRBV6-3,TRBD1,NA,TRBJ2-3,CASSLGQGTDTQYF,TGTGCCAGCAGTCTCGGACAGGGGACAGATACGCAGTATTTT
TRBV6-5,NA,NA,TRBJ1-5,CASSITDSDQPQHF,TGTGCCAGCAGTATTACCGACAGTGATCAGCCCCAGCATTTT
TRBV19,TRBD1,NA,TRBJ1-1,CASSAPGQGEHTEAFF,TGTGCCAGTAGCGCACCGGGACAGGGGGAACACACTGAAGCTTTCTTT
TRBV19,NA,once,TRBJ1-4,CASSGAWKEKLFF,TGTGCCAGTAGTGGGGCCTGGAAAGAAAAACTGTTTTTT
TRBV11-2,NA,NA,TRBJ1-2,CASSLGSNYGYTF,TGTGCCAGCAGCTTGGGCAGTAACTATGGCTACACCTTC
TRBV7-2,NA,once,TRBJ1-2,CASSLGIRQEHDGYTF,TGTGCCAGCAGCTTAGGTATTCGGCAGGAACACGACGGCTACACCTTC
TRBV5-6,TRBD1,NA,TRBJ1-2,CASSFRGGHYGYTF,TGTGCCAGCAGCTTTCGAGGGGGCCACTATGGCTACACCTTC
TRBV7-2,NA,NA,TRBJ1-1,CASSHPGGRNTEAFF,TGTGCCAGCAGCCACCCCGGGGGGCGGAACACTGAAGCTTTCTTT